A selection of T cell receptor beta chains follows, all from one sample in a study of long-term antiretroviral therapy in people with HIV. Generated by immunoSEQ multiplex PCR, the TCRdb table keeps only in-frame clones and is missing some. Of about 18,000 clones in the sample, just under 80% were seen once. Source: unsorted PBMCs, taken at the start of antiretroviral therapy, before treatment. These TCRs come from a woman aged 40 to 50 with HIV. The CDR3 runs from the conserved cysteine through the conserved F or W. The D gene is left open where the match is weak. Rows may omit the clone size; those that give it use once, few, many or a size class.

j_call d_call v_call clone_size cdr3_aa cdr3_nt
TRBJ1-2 TRBD1 TRBV19 NA CASSARDRERMGYGYTF TGTGCCAGTAGTGCCCGGGACAGGGAGAGAATGGGCTATGGCTACACCTTC
TRBJ1-1 TRBD1 TRBV4-2 NA CASSQGSATGLMNTEAFF TGTGCCAGCAGCCAAGGAAGCGCGACAGGGCTCATGAACACTGAAGCTTTCTTT
TRBJ2-1 TRBD1 TRBV7-6 NA CASSFGTGGMVNEQFF TGTGCCAGCAGCTTCGGGACAGGGGGCATGGTAAATGAGCAGTTCTTC
TRBJ1-5 TRBD1 TRBV4-1 NA CASSPDRGGGQPQHF TGCGCCAGCAGCCCCGACAGGGGTGGAGGTCAGCCCCAGCATTTT
TRBJ2-3 NA TRBV6-1 NA CASSARQNTDTQYF TGTGCCAGCAGTGCCCGACAGAACACAGATACGCAGTATTTT
TRBJ2-7 TRBD2 TRBV5-6 NA CASSSSGGAGEQYF TGTGCCAGCAGTTCAAGCGGGGGCGCAGGGGAGCAGTACTTC
TRBJ2-3 NA TRBV5-6 once CASSLVAADTQYF TGTGCCAGCAGCTTGGTAGCAGCAGATACGCAGTATTTT
TRBJ1-1 NA TRBV5-6 NA CASTTTGLRVEAFF TGTGCCAGCACGACAACAGGGTTGAGGGTTGAAGCTTTCTTT
TRBJ2-1 TRBD2 TRBV11-2 NA CASSSDGLAGGIEEQFF TGTGCCAGCAGCTCGGATGGACTAGCGGGGGGCATAGAGGAGCAGTTCTTC
TRBJ1-2 TRBD1 TRBV5-6 NA CASSLGHRDRAYGYTF TGTGCCAGCAGCTTGGGCCACCGGGACAGGGCCTATGGCTACACCTTC
TRBJ2-2 NA TRBV9 NA CASSVAKDKPNTGELFF TGTGCCAGCAGCGTAGCTAAGGACAAACCGAACACCGGGGAGCTGTTTTTT
TRBJ2-1 TRBD1 TRBV5-1 NA CASSSDREQFF TGCGCCAGCAGCTCTGACAGGGAACAGTTCTTC
TRBJ2-6 TRBD1 TRBV11-2 NA CASSQTGTGLSGANVLTF TGTGCCAGCAGCCAAACCGGGACAGGGCTATCTGGGGCCAACGTCCTGACTTTC
TRBJ1-1 NA TRBV4-3 once CASSQSTGTHGAFF TGCGCCAGCAGCCAATCGACCGGGACCCATGGGGCTTTCTTT
TRBJ2-1 NA TRBV4-3 NA CASSQDGGRVSYNEQFF TGCGCCAGCAGCCAAGATGGAGGCAGGGTCTCCTACAATGAGCAGTTCTTC
TRBJ2-1 NA TRBV15 NA CATRGGGFYNEQFF TGTGCCACCAGAGGAGGGGGTTTCTACAATGAGCAGTTCTTC
TRBJ2-5 NA TRBV11-2 NA CASSFTGVGETQYF TGTGCCAGCAGCTTCACGGGGGTGGGAGAGACCCAGTACTTC
TRBJ1-1 NA TRBV5-6 NA CASSLRGTEAFF TGTGCCAGCAGCTTAAGGGGCACTGAAGCTTTCTTT
TRBJ1-1 NA TRBV20-1 NA CSPSTNTEAFF TGCAGTCCGTCGACCAACACTGAAGCTTTCTTT
TRBJ2-7 NA TRBV7-2 few CASSTKPGAGEQYF TGTGCCAGCAGCACTAAGCCAGGGGCTGGGGAGCAGTACTTC
TRBJ1-1 NA TRBV21-1 NA CASSKRFVRMNTEAFF TGTGCCAGCAGTAAACGATTCGTCCGCATGAACACTGAAGCTTTCTTT
TRBJ2-1 TRBD2 TRBV9 NA CASSVSRSGGGNEQFF TGTGCCAGCAGCGTTTCCCGGTCTGGGGGGGGTAATGAGCAGTTCTTC
TRBJ2-7 TRBD1 TRBV7-6 NA CASSLASRGSLEQYF TGTGCCAGCAGCTTAGCGAGCAGGGGGAGTCTCGAGCAGTACTTC
TRBJ1-1 NA TRBV7-3 once CASSLRLRSRDRIEAFF TGTGCCAGCAGCTTAAGGCTCAGGTCGAGGGACCGAATTGAAGCTTTCTTT
TRBJ2-5 NA TRBV30 once CAWSAPAAFGETQYF TGTGCCTGGAGTGCTCCGGCAGCGTTTGGGGAGACCCAGTACTTC
TRBJ1-1 NA TRBV7-3 NA CASSTKREDTEAFF TGTGCCAGCAGCACCAAACGGGAGGACACTGAAGCTTTCTTT
TRBJ2-1 NA TRBV14 NA CASSQDGFNEQFF TGTGCCAGCAGCCAAGACGGGTTCAATGAGCAGTTCTTC
TRBJ1-4 TRBD1 TRBV30 NA CAWTEGALANEKLFF TGTGCCTGGACTGAGGGGGCGCTGGCTAATGAAAAACTGTTTTTT
TRBJ2-7 NA TRBV4-3 NA CASSWTQTPYEQYF TGCGCCAGCTCCTGGACCCAGACCCCCTACGAGCAGTACTTC
TRBJ2-3 NA TRBV6-6 NA CASTGGPRTDTQYF TGTGCCAGCACTGGAGGACCCCGCACAGATACGCAGTATTTT
TRBJ1-1 NA TRBV4-3 NA CASSQDGGGPKGDTEAFF TGCGCCAGCAGCCAAGATGGGGGAGGCCCCAAAGGAGACACTGAAGCTTTCTTT
TRBJ1-1 NA TRBV15 NA CATSRDHGQLAFF TGTGCCACCAGCAGAGATCATGGACAGTTGGCTTTCTTT
TRBJ1-1 NA TRBV19 few CASSMWNTEAFF TGTGCCAGTAGTATGTGGAACACTGAAGCTTTCTTT
TRBJ2-7 TRBD2 TRBV28 NA CASTVTRGLAGGLFPYEQYF TGTGCCAGCACCGTTACCCGAGGACTAGCGGGGGGGCTATTTCCCTACGAGCAGTACTTC
TRBJ2-7 NA TRBV7-9 NA CASSPPAQGVYHYEQYF TGTGCCAGCAGCCCACCGGCACAGGGAGTCTATCACTACGAGCAGTACTTC
TRBJ2-3 NA TRBV29-1 NA CSVDSGGTDTQYF TGCAGCGTCGACAGCGGAGGAACAGATACGCAGTATTTT